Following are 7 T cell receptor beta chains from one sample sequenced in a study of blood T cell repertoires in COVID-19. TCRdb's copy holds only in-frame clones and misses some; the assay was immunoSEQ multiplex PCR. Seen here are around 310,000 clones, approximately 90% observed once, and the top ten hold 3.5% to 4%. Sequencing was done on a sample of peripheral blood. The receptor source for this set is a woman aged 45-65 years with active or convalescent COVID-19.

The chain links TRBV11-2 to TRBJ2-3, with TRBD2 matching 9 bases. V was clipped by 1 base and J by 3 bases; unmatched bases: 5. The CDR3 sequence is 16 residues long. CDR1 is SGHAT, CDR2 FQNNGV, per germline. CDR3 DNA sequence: TGTGCCAGCAGCTTAGTGCCGACTAGCGGTACAGATACGCAGTATTTT. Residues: CASSLVPTSGTDTQYF.

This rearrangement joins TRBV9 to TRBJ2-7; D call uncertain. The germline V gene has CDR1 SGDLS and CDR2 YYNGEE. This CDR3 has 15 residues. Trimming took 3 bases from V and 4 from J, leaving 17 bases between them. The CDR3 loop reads CASSGRSGSGYEQYF. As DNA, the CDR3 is TGTGCCAGCAGCGGGCGGTCGGGTTCTGGGTACGAGCAGTACTTC.

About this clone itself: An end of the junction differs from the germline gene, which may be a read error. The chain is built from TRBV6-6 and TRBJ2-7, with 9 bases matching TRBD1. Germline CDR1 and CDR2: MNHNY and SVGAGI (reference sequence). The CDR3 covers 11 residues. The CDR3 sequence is CASSPGTGKIF. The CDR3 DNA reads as TGTGCCAGCAGCCCCGGGACAGGGAAAATCTTC.

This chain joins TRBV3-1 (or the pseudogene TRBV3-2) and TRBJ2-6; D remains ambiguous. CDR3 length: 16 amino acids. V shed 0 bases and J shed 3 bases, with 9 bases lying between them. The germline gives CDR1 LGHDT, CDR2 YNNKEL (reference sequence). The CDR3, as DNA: TGTGCCAGCAGCCAAGATTCAAGGAGTGGGGCCAACGTCCTGACTTTC. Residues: CASSQDSRSGANVLTF.

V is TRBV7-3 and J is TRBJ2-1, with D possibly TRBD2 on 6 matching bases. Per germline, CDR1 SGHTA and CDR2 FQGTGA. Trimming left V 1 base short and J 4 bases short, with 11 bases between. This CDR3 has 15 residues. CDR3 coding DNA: TGTGCCAGCAGCTTAATGGCGGGACTTTACAATGAGCAGTTCTTC. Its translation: CASSLMAGLYNEQFF.

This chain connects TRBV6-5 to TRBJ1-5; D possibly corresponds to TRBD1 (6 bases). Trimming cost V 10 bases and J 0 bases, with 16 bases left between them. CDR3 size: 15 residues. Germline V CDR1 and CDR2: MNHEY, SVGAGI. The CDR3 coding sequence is TGTGCCACTAAATGGAACAGGGTTAGCAATCAGCCCCAGCATTTT. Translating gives CATKWNRVSNQPQHF.

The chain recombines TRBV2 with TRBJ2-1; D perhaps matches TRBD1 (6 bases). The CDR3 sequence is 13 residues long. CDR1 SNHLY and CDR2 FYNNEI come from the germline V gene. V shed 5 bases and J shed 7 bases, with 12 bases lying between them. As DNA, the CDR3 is TGTGCCAGCAGTTACAGGGCTGGGAATGAGCAGTTCTTC. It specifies CASSYRAGNEQFF. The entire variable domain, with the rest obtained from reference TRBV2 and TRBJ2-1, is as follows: EPEVTQTPSHQVTQMGQEVILRCVPISNHLYFYWYRQILGQKVEFLVSFYNNEISEKSEIFDDQFSVERPDGSNFTLKIRSTKLEDSAMYFCASSYRAGNEQFFGPGTRLTVL.